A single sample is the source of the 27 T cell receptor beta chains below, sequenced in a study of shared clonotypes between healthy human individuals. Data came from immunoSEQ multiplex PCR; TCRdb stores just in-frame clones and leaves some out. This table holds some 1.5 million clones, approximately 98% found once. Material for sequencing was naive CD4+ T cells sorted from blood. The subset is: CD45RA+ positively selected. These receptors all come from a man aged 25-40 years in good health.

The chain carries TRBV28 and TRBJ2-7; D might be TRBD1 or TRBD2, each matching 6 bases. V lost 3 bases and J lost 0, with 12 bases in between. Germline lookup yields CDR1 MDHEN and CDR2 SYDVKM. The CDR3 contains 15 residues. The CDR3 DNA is TGTGCCAGCAGTTTCGGGGGCACTCCCTCCTACGAGCAGTACTTC. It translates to CASSFGGTPSYEQYF.

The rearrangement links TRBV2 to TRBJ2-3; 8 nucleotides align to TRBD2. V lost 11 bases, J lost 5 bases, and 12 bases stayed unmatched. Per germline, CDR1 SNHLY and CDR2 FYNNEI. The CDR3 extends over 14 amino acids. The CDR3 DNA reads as TGTGCCCAAGAAAGGGCGGGAGGTATAGATACGCAGTATTTT. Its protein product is CAQERAGGIDTQYF.

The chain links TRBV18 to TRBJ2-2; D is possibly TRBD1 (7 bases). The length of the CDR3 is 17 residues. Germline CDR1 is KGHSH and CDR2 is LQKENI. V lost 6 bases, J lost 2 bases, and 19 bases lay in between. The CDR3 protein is CASSHLRGTENTGELFF. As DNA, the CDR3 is TGTGCCAGCTCTCACCTCCGCGGGACAGAAAACACCGGGGAGCTGTTTTTT.

The CDR3 loop reads CASSPKGLSSYEQYF. The CDR3 coding sequence is TGCGCCAGCAGCCCTAAAGGTCTAAGCTCCTACGAGCAGTACTTC. The V and J genes are TRBV5-1 and TRBJ2-7; D remains unclear. Per the germline V gene, CDR1 is SGHRS and CDR2 is YFSETQ. The CDR3 length is 15 residues. V lost 4 bases and J 0 bases, leaving 14 bases between the germline ends. The entire variable domain, with the rest obtained from reference TRBV5-1 and TRBJ2-7, is as follows: KAGVTQTPRYLIKTRGQQVTLSCSPISGHRSVSWYQQTPGQGLQFLFEYFSETQRNKGNFPGRFSGRQFSNSRSEMNVSTLELGDSALYLCASSPKGLSSYEQYFGPGTRLTVT.

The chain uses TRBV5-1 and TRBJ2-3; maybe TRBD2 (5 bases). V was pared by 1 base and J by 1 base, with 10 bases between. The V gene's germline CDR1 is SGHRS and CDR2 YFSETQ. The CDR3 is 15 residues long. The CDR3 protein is CASSLLRAGTDTQYF. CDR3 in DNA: TGCGCCAGCAGCTTGTTGAGGGCAGGCACAGATACGCAGTATTTT.

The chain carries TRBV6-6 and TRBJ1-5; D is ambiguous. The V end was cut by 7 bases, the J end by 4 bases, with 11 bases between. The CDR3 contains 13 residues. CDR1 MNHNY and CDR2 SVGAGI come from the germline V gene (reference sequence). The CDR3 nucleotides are TGTGCCAGCAAGGTGAAAGAAAATCAGCCCCAGCATTTT. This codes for CASKVKENQPQHF.

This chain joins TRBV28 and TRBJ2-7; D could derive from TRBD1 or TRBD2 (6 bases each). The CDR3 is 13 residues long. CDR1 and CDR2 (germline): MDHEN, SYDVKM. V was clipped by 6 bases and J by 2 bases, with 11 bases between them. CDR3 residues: CASSPGATYEQYF. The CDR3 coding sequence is TGTGCCAGCAGCCCGGGGGCAACCTACGAGCAGTACTTC.

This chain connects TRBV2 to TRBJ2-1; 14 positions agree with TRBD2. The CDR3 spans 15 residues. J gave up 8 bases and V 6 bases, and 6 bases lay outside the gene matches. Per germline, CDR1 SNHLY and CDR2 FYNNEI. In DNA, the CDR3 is TGTGCCAGCAGGGTAAGACTAGCGGGAGGGGATGAGCAGTTCTTC. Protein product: CASRVRLAGGDEQFF.

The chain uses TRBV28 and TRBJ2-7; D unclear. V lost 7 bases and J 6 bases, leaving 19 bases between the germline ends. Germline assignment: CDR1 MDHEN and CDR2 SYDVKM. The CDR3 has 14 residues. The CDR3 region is CASTPFWPTSEQYF. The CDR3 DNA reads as TGTGCCAGCACCCCTTTTTGGCCGACGAGCGAGCAGTACTTC.

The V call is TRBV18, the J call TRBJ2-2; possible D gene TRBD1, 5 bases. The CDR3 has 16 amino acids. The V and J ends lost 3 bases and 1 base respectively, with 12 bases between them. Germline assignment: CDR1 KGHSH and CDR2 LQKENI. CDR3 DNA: TGTGCCAGCTCACCCAAAGGGGCCAGGAACACCGGGGAGCTGTTTTTT. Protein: CASSPKGARNTGELFF. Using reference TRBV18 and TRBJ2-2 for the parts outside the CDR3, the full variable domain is NAGVMQNPRHLVRRRGQEARLRCSPMKGHSHVYWYRQLPEEGLKFMVYLQKENIIDESGMPKERFSAEFPKEGPSILRIQQVVRGDSAAYFCASSPKGARNTGELFFGEGSRLTVL.

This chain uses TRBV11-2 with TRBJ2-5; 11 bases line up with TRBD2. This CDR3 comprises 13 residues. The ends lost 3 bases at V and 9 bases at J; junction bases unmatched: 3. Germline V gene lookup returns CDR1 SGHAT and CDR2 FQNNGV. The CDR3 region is CASSFSGRAPQYF. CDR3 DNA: TGTGCCAGCAGCTTTAGCGGGAGGGCTCCCCAGTACTTC.

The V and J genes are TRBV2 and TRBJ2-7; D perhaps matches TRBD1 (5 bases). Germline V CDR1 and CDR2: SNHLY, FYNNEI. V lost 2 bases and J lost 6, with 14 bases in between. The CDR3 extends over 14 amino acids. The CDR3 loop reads CASSERRVIGEQYF. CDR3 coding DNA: TGTGCCAGCAGTGAACGCAGGGTTATAGGCGAGCAGTACTTC. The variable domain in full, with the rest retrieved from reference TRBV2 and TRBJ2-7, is EPEVTQTPSHQVTQMGQEVILRCVPISNHLYFYWYRQILGQKVEFLVSFYNNEISEKSEIFDDQFSVERPDGSNFTLKIRSTKLEDSAMYFCASSERRVIGEQYFGPGTRLTVT.

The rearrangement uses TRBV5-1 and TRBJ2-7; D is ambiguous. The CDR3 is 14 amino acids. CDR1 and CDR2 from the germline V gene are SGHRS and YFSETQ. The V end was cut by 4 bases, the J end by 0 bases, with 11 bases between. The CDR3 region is CASSVTVPSYEQYF. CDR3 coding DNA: TGCGCCAGCAGCGTCACAGTTCCCTCCTACGAGCAGTACTTC.

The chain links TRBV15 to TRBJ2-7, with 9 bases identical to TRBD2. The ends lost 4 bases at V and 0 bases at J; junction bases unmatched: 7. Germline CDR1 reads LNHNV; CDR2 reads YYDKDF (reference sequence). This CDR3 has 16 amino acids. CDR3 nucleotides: TGTGCCACCAGCAAAGGGCTAGCGGGGCTCTCCTACGAGCAGTACTTC. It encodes CATSKGLAGLSYEQYF.

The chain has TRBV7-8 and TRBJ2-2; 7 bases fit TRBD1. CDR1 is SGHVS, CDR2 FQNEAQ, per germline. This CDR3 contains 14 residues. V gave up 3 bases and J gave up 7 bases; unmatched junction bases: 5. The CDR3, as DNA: TGTGCCAGCAGCTTGACAGGGCGGAACGGGGAGCTGTTTTTT. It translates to CASSLTGRNGELFF. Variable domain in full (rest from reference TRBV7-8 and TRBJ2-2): GAGVSQSPRYKVAKRGQDVALRCDPISGHVSLFWYQQALGQGPEFLTYFQNEAQLDKSGLPSDRFFAERPEGSVSTLKIQRTQQEDSAVYLCASSLTGRNGELFFGEGSRLTVL.

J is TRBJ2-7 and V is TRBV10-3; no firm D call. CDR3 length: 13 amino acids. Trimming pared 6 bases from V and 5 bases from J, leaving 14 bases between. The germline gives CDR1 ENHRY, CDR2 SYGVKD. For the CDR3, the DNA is TGTGCCATCAGGGGGATTCCTACAGACGAGCAGTACTTC. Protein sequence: CAIRGIPTDEQYF.

Written as DNA, the CDR3 is TGTGCCAGCAGTAATCCAGATACGCAGTATTTT. Encoded protein: CASSNPDTQYF. The gene calls are TRBV6-1 and TRBJ2-3; D unclear. Trimming stripped 5 bases from V and 4 bases from J, with 4 bases between. CDR1 MNHNS and CDR2 SASEGT come from the germline V gene. This CDR3 is 11 amino acids long.

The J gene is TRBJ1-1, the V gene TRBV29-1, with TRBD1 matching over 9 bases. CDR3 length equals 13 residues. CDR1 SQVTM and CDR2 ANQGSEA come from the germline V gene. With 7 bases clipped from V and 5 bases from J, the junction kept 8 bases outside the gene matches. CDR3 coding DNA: TGCAGCGCGGGACAGGGTAGCGGGACTGAAGCTTTCTTT. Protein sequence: CSAGQGSGTEAFF.

The CDR3 loop is CSVGTTGTGELFF. The CDR3 DNA is TGCAGCGTTGGGACCACGGGCACCGGGGAGCTGTTTTTT. This sequence joins TRBV29-1 and TRBJ2-2; the D is unclear. Trimming took 4 bases from V and 4 from J, leaving 10 bases between them. CDR1 is SQVTM and CDR2 is ANQGSEA in the germline V gene. The CDR3 runs 13 residues.

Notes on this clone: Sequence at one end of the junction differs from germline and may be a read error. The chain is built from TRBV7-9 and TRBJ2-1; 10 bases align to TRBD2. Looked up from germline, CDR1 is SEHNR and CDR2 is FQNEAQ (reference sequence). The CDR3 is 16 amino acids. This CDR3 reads CASSIARTSGHNEQFF. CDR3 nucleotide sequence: TGTGCCAGCAGCATAGCAAGGACTAGCGGTCACAATGAGCAGTTCTTC.

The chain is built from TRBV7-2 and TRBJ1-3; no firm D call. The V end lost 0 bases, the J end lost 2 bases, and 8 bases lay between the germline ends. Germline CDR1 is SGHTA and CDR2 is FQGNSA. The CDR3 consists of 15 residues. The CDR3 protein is CASSLAGFAGNTIYF. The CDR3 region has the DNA TGTGCCAGCAGCTTAGCGGGGTTCGCTGGAAACACCATATATTTT.

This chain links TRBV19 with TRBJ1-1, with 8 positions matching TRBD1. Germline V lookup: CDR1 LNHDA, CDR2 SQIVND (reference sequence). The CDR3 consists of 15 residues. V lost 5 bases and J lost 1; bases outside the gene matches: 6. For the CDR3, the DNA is TGTGCCAGTAGTGTCAGGGGGCTTGGGAACACTGAAGCTTTCTTT. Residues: CASSVRGLGNTEAFF.

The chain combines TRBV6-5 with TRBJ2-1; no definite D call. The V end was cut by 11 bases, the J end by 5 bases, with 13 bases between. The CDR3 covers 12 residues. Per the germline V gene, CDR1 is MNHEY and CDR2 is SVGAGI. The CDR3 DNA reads TGTGCCGGGGAAAGGGCGAACAATGAGCAGTTCTTC. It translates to CAGERANNEQFF.

The chain's CDR3 is CASSAELNSGGYTF. Here the CDR3 DNA reads TGCGCCAGCAGCGCTGAGCTAAACAGCGGGGGCTACACCTTC. The V call is TRBV5-1, the J call TRBJ1-2, with no clear D. The V end lost 4 bases, the J end lost 8 bases, and 18 bases lay between the germline ends. The CDR3 loop spans 14 amino acids. Germline CDR1 is SGHRS and CDR2 is YFSETQ.

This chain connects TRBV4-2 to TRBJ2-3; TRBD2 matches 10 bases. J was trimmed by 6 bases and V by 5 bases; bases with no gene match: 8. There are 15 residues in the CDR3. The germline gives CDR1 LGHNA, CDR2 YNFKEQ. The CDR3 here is CASSTSGRGEDTQYF. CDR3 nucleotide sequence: TGTGCCAGCAGCACCAGCGGGAGGGGGGAGGATACGCAGTATTTT.

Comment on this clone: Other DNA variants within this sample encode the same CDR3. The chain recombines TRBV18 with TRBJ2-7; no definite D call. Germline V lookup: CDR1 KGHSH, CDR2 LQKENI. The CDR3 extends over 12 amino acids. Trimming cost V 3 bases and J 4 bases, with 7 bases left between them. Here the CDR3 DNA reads TGTGCCAGCTCACCGGTGGGGTACGAGCAGTACTTC. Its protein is CASSPVGYEQYF. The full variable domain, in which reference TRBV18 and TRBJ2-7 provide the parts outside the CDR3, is NAGVMQNPRHLVRRRGQEARLRCSPMKGHSHVYWYRQLPEEGLKFMVYLQKENIIDESGMPKERFSAEFPKEGPSILRIQQVVRGDSAAYFCASSPVGYEQYFGPGTRLTVT.

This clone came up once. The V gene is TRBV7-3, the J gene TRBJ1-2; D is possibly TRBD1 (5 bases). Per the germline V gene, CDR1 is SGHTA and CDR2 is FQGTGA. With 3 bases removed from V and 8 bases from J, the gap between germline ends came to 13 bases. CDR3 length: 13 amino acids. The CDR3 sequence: CASSFTRENGYTF. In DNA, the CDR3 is TGTGCCAGCAGCTTCACCAGGGAAAACGGCTACACCTTC.